The clone carrying this T cell receptor beta chain showed up just once. Its antigen is not identified. This entry belongs to a study of T cell responses to AZD1222 COVID-19 vaccine. Broader study findings: Spike-specific TCR breadth and depth grew following two AZD1222 doses. Mapped onto spike, vaccine-associated CD4 TCRs spanned it and were dominant at 160-218 and 743-854. Donors were largely white British and mainly female; clonal diversity was possibly underestimated.

This CDR3 contains 14 residues. V dropped 5 bases and J dropped 2 bases, with 10 bases sitting between them. Germline assignment: CDR1 SEHNR and CDR2 FQNEAQ (reference sequence). Measured with immunoSEQ multiplex PCR; TCRdb has only the in-frame clones, and not every one. The sample lists some 200,000 clones, roughly 91% occurring once. The specimen was peripheral blood, collected on day 0 of AZD1222 vaccination. This receptor was identified in an adult in good health. The chain couples TRBV7-9 to TRBJ2-1; D gene uncertain. The CDR3: CASSLQGPYNEQFF. The DNA of the CDR3 is TGTGCCAGCAGCCTCCAAGGCCCCTACAATGAGCAGTTCTTC.